This TCR beta chain emerged from a study of blood T cell repertoires in COVID-19. About the research overall: PBMCs, B-cell-depleted T cells, or T cells provided the cDNA or gDNA that made up the material.

This clone occurred once. Losses at the gene ends were 2 bases for V and 6 bases for J; bases not matched to a gene: 10. The CDR3 extends over 16 amino acids. Germline assignment: CDR1 LGHDT and CDR2 YNNKEL (reference sequence). The Seattle patients, enrolled during active infection, were followed longitudinally. In the authors' methods: For nucleated cells, counts were estimated from reference gene primer amplification. Sequenced by immunoSEQ multiplex PCR; TCRdb stores in-frame clones only, minus some. V and J calls and clone size are copied from that table; D and trimming were computed from the DNA. The table lists 150,000 to 200,000 clones, around 82% of them singletons, with 7% in the top ten.

V gene TRBV3-1 (or the pseudogene TRBV3-2) combines with J gene TRBJ1-2; 9 nucleotides align to TRBD1. The origin of this receptor is a woman aged 40-49 years with COVID-19, enrolled during active disease. Sequenced material: peripheral blood. The CDR3 sequence: CASSQLHGGQGDGYTF. CDR3 in DNA: TGTGCCAGCAGCCAACTCCACGGGGGACAGGGCGATGGCTACACCTTC.